This T cell receptor beta chain is from a study of technical replicates of blood from several donors. Sequencing was performed with immunoSEQ multiplex PCR; in TCRdb, only in-frame clones are kept and a portion is missing. The sample gives tens of thousands of clones, around nine tenths of which show up once; under 6.5% is in the top ten. The ends were cut back, 7 bases at V and 1 base at J, with 8 bases in the middle. The CDR3 consists of 13 residues. Germline CDR1 reads SGHTA; CDR2 reads FQGNSA. The sequenced sample was PBMCs. This clonotype was obtained from a human donor in good health. Some clones in this sample may be carry-over from other donors' samples. The chain carries TRBV7-2 and TRBJ1-5; the D is unclear. CDR3 sequence (DNA): TGTGCCAGCAACCGCGGGAGCAATCAGCCCCAGCATTTT. This gives the protein CASNRGSNQPQHF.